Listed below are T cell receptor beta chains from one sample, sequenced in a study of T cell changes during pregnancy in multiple sclerosis. Method: immunoSEQ multiplex PCR; TCRdb's copy keeps in-frame clones and lacks some. The sample records roughly 110,000 clones, approximately 90% being singletons. The sample in question was peripheral blood, obtained in the third trimester of pregnancy. The receptors here all came from a female donor in good health, enrolled as a control in a pregnancy study. Each CDR3 is given with its conserved first and last residue. Fields, in order: D gene, clone size, V gene, CDR3 length, J gene, CDR3 DNA, CDR3 protein. A D gene is named only where the DNA matches it firmly. Expanded clones are given a class, and other clones once, few, many or no size at all.

-	-	TRBV21-1	15	TRBJ1-2	TGTGCCAGCAGCAAAGCCGACAGTTTAAGCTATGGCTACACCTTC	CASSKADSLSYGYTF
-	-	TRBV5-6	17	TRBJ2-5	TGTGCCAGCAGCGGAACCTTAGGGGACTGGGCCCAAGAGACCCAGTACTTC	CASSGTLGDWAQETQYF
TRBD2	-	TRBV11-3	16	TRBJ2-5	TGTGCCAGCGGAGTGTCTAGCGGGGGGGCCCGGGAGACCCAGTACTTC	CASGVSSGGARETQYF
TRBD1	-	TRBV19	15	TRBJ2-3	TGTGCCAGTGTTCCAACAGGGGGCAGTGAAGATACGCAGTATTTT	CASVPTGGSEDTQYF
-	-	TRBV5-4	15	TRBJ2-3	TGTGCCAGCAGCTTGAAACTTACTATCACAGATACGCAGTATTTT	CASSLKLTITDTQYF
TRBD1	-	TRBV9	18	TRBJ1-3	TGTGCCAGCAGCGTAGAGGACAGGGGGCGTTCTTATGGAAACACCATATATTTT	CASSVEDRGRSYGNTIYF
-	-	TRBV5-5	15	TRBJ2-2	TGTGCCAGCAGCTTATTTACAGATGACACCGGGGAGCTGTTTTTT	CASSLFTDDTGELFF
TRBD2	-	TRBV6-6	15	TRBJ2-3	TGTGCCAGCCGATCTAGCGGGGCAAGCACAGATACGCAGTATTTT	CASRSSGASTDTQYF
TRBD1	-	TRBV7-2	16	TRBJ2-1	TGTGCCAGCAGCTCTCGGACAGGGGGATCCTACAATGAGCAGTTCTTC	CASSSRTGGSYNEQFF
TRBD1	-	TRBV2	14	TRBJ1-2	TGTGCCAGCAGTGATCCAGGGGGTACCTATGGCTACACCTTC	CASSDPGGTYGYTF
-	-	TRBV7-2	18	TRBJ1-5	TGTGCCAGCAGCTTAGCGGGCAGGGGAATAGGAAGCAATCAGCCCCAGCATTTT	CASSLAGRGIGSNQPQHF
TRBD2	-	TRBV7-3	16	TRBJ2-1	TGTGCCAGCAGCCGAACCGGGACTAACTCCTACAATGAGCAGTTCTTC	CASSRTGTNSYNEQFF
TRBD1	-	TRBV7-2	16	TRBJ2-3	TGTGCCAGCAGCCCGTCCGGGACAGGGTTCACAGATACGCAGTATTTT	CASSPSGTGFTDTQYF
TRBD1	-	TRBV5-5	15	TRBJ2-7	TGTGCCAGCAGCTTCCCGACAGGGCCAACCTACGAGCAGTACTTC	CASSFPTGPTYEQYF
-	-	TRBV7-3	13	TRBJ2-7	TGTGCCAGCAGCATTACTAGTGACAACGAGCAGTACTTC	CASSITSDNEQYF
TRBD1	-	TRBV27	15	TRBJ1-5	TGTGCCAGCAGTTTACAGACAGGGAGCAATCAGCCCCAGCATTTT	CASSLQTGSNQPQHF
-	-	TRBV30	14	TRBJ2-3	TGTGCCTGGAGTGTTAGAATGGCGGTAGATACGCAGTATTTT	CAWSVRMAVDTQYF
TRBD1	-	TRBV7-2	14	TRBJ2-7	TGTGCCAGCAGCTGGGACAGGGGCGATAAGGAGCAGTACTTC	CASSWDRGDKEQYF
-	-	TRBV11-3	16	TRBJ2-2	TGTGCCAGCAGCTTAGATCTTACAGGGAACACCGGGGAGCTGTTTTTT	CASSLDLTGNTGELFF
TRBD1	-	TRBV30	15	TRBJ1-6	TGTGCCTGGAGCGTCCGCCGGGACAGAAATTCACCCCTCCACTTT	CAWSVRRDRNSPLHF
-	-	TRBV9	15	TRBJ2-7	TGTGCCAGCAGCCCCGTCGCCAGGACAGTCTACGAGCAGTACTTC	CASSPVARTVYEQYF
-	few	TRBV7-9	12	TRBJ1-5	TGTGCCAGCAGCTTCACGGGTCAGCCCCAGCATTTT	CASSFTGQPQHF
TRBD1	-	TRBV9	14	TRBJ1-3	TGTGCCAGCAGCGTAGGCAGGGGGCGGAACACCATATATTTT	CASSVGRGRNTIYF
-	-	TRBV9	15	TRBJ2-7	TGTGCCAGCAGCTCAGGTGCGGGTCCGGGGTACGAGCAGTACTTC	CASSSGAGPGYEQYF
-	-	TRBV10-3	15	TRBJ2-6	TGTGCCATCAGTGAGAGCGGTCCTGGGGCCAACGTCCTGACTTTC	CAISESGPGANVLTF
-	-	TRBV7-3	14	TRBJ2-5	TGTGCCAGCAGCTTAAGCGGAGGCAAAGAGACCCAGTACTTC	CASSLSGGKETQYF
-	-	TRBV9	16	TRBJ1-3	TGTGCCAGCAGCGTATTACAGGAGAGCTCTGGAAACACCATATATTTT	CASSVLQESSGNTIYF
-	-	TRBV4-3	15	TRBJ1-5	TGCGCCAGCAGCCAAGTTGTTTACGGGAATCAGCCCCAGCATTTT	CASSQVVYGNQPQHF
TRBD1	-	TRBV30	16	TRBJ1-2	TGTGCCTGGTCCACAGGGGGCCACCGTCTCGATATCGGCTACACCTTC	CAWSTGGHRLDIGYTF
TRBD2	-	TRBV9	16	TRBJ2-5	TGTGCCAGCAGCGATGGACTAGCGATAACCAAAGAGACCCAGTACTTC	CASSDGLAITKETQYF
TRBD1	-	TRBV5-6	13	TRBJ1-2	TGTGCCAGCAGCTCTACAGGGGGCTATGGCTACACCTTC	CASSSTGGYGYTF
-	-	TRBV9	15	TRBJ2-3	TGTGCCAGCAGCGCCGGGGGGAGGGGGTGGGATACGCAGTATTTT	CASSAGGRGWDTQYF
-	once	TRBV4-2	13	TRBJ1-1	TGTGCCAGCAGCCATACAGGTAAAGATGAAGCTTTCTTT	CASSHTGKDEAFF
TRBD1	-	TRBV13	13	TRBJ1-1	TGTGCCAGCAGCCCTGAGGGACAGTGGGAAGCTTTCTTT	CASSPEGQWEAFF
-	few	TRBV5-6	15	TRBJ2-7	TGTGCCAGCAGCGAGGAGACAGCTGCACCCTACGAGCAGTACTTC	CASSEETAAPYEQYF
-	-	TRBV19	15	TRBJ2-4	TGTGCCAGTAGTACCTTGGGCCGAAGCAAAAACATTCAGTACTTC	CASSTLGRSKNIQYF
-	-	TRBV4-3	16	TRBJ1-1	TGCGCCAGCAGCCAAGGGGAAGGGGGGGTGAACACTGAAGCTTTCTTT	CASSQGEGGVNTEAFF
-	-	TRBV11-3	15	TRBJ1-1	TGTGCCAGCAGCATAAGCAACAGGGTCACAACTGAAGCTTTCTTT	CASSISNRVTTEAFF
TRBD2	-	TRBV7-3	19	TRBJ2-1	TGTGCCAGCAGCCTGACCGGGACTAGCGGGGGGATCTCCTACAATGAGCAGTTCTTC	CASSLTGTSGGISYNEQFF
TRBD1	-	TRBV7-8	18	TRBJ2-2	TGTGCCAGCAGCTTCTTAGCCGTACAGGGGGCAGCAGGTGGGGAGCTGTTTTTT	CASSFLAVQGAAGGELFF
TRBD1	-	TRBV5-1	13	TRBJ2-7	TGCGCCAGCACAAGACAGGGAGCCTACGAGCAGTACTTC	CASTRQGAYEQYF
-	-	TRBV19	15	TRBJ1-1	TGTGCCAGTAGTGTATATGGACAGTTGAACACTGAAGCTTTCTTT	CASSVYGQLNTEAFF
-	-	TRBV7-3	14	TRBJ1-2	TGTGCCAGCAGCTCCGGCCCGGGGGGCTATGGCTACACCTTC	CASSSGPGGYGYTF
-	-	TRBV5-1	17	TRBJ1-1	TGCGCCAGCAGCTTGGAGGACAGTTCCCGAGCGAACACTGAAGCTTTCTTT	CASSLEDSSRANTEAFF
-	-	TRBV4-3	13	TRBJ1-1	TGCGCCAGCAGCCAGCAGATGAACACTGAAGCTTTCTTT	CASSQQMNTEAFF
-	once	TRBV18	14	TRBJ2-2	TGTGCCAGCTCACCACGCGGTTCGACCGGGGAGCTGTTTTTT	CASSPRGSTGELFF
-	-	TRBV2	15	TRBJ1-4	TGTGCCAGCAGTAAAACAGGGTCAGTACCCGAAAAACTGTTTTTT	CASSKTGSVPEKLFF
-	-	TRBV28	14	TRBJ1-2	TGTGCCAGCAGTGGCCGGACTACTAACTATGGCTACACCTTC	CASSGRTTNYGYTF
TRBD1	-	TRBV7-8	14	TRBJ1-5	TGTGCCAGCAGCATAGACAGGGGCGATCAGCCCCAGCATTTT	CASSIDRGDQPQHF
-	-	TRBV4-3	13	TRBJ1-4	TGCGCCAGCGCCGGGAGCCTCAATGAAAAACTGTTTTTT	CASAGSLNEKLFF
TRBD1	-	TRBV10-3	14	TRBJ1-2	TGTGCCATCAGTGGTACAGGGGGCGACTATGGCTACACCTTC	CAISGTGGDYGYTF
TRBD1	-	TRBV19	14	TRBJ2-3	TGTGCCAGTAGTGACAGGGTATCCACAGATACGCAGTATTTT	CASSDRVSTDTQYF
-	few	TRBV12-5	15	TRBJ1-1	TGTGCTAGTGGCTCTCCAGGGTCCATGAACACTGAAGCTTTCTTT	CASGSPGSMNTEAFF